This TCR beta chain was found in a study of T cells in Graves' hyperthyroidism and ophthalmopathy. At the level of the study: Peripheral blood was taken when the disease was first diagnosed, before any treatment began. Overall study findings and caveats: Clonotypes that were expanded in thyroid above 0.001 mostly appeared in blood too.

PBMCs came from 10 ml fresh peripheral blood. Amplified TCR beta CDR3 regions came from RNA transcripts. TCR CDR3 regions were first amplified by RT-PCR with HTBI primers. TCRdb redid the calling of the multiplex PCR reads with MiXCR, one entry per CDR3 protein. Of 300,000 to 400,000 distinct CDR3 sequences in the sample, roughly 14% are singletons; the top ten hold about 18%. The sample holds one count of this clonotype. Its antigen remains unknown. The sample was blood. The sequence derives from a woman under 40 with Graves' ophthalmopathy.

In nucleotides, the CDR3 is TGTGCCAGCAGCAAAGGGGGCACAGATACGCAGTATTTT. Protein sequence: CASSKGGTDTQYF. The chain links TRBV11-2 to TRBJ2-3; the D gene is possibly TRBD1 (5 bases). CDR1 is SGHAT, CDR2 FQNNGV, per germline. CDR3 length: 13 residues. Between the trimmed V and J ends, which lost 5 bases and 1 base, there was a span of 7 bases.